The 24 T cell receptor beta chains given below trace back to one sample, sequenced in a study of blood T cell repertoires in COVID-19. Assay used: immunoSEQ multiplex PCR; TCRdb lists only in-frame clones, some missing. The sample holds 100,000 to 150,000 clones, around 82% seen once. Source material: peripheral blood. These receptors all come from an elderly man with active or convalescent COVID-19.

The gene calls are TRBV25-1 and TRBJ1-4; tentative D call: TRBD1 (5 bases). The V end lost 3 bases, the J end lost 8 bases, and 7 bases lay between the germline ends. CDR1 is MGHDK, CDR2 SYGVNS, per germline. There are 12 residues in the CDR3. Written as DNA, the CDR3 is TGTGCCAGCAGTGATCGGGGGGAAAAACTGTTTTTT. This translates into CASSDRGEKLFF.

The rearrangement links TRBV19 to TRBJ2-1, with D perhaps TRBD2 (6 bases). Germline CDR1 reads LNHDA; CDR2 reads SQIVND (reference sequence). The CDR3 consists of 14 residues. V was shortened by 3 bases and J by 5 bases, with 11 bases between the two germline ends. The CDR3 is CASSISLANNEQFF. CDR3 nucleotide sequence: TGTGCCAGTAGTATCAGCCTAGCGAACAATGAGCAGTTCTTC.

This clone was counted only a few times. Written as DNA, the CDR3 is TGTGCCAGCAGCTTAACGAGACTGACCAATGAGCAGTTCTTC. It codes for CASSLTRLTNEQFF. This chain joins TRBV7-2 and TRBJ2-1; D call uncertain. CDR3 length equals 14 residues. V was clipped by 2 bases and J by 6 bases, with 11 bases between them. Germline V lookup: CDR1 SGHTA, CDR2 FQGNSA.

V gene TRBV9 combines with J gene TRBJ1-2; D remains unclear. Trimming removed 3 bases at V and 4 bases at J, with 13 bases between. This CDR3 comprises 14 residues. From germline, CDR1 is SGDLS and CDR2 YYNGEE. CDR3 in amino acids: CASSAGWVGYGYTF. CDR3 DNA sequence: TGTGCCAGCAGCGCGGGGTGGGTAGGCTATGGCTACACCTTC.

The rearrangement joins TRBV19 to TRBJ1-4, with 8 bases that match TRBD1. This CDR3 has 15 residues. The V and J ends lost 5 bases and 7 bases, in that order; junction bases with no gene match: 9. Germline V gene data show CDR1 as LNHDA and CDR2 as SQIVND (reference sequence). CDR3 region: CASSANRGTPEKLFF. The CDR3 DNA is TGTGCCAGTAGTGCGAACAGGGGGACTCCTGAAAAACTGTTTTTT.

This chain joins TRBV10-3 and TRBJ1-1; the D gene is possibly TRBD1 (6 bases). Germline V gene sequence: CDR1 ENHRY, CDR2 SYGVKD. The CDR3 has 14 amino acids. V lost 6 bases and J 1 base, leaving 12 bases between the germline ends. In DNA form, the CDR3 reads TGTGCCATCAGCCCACAGGGTTGGAACACTGAAGCTTTCTTT. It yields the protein CAISPQGWNTEAFF.

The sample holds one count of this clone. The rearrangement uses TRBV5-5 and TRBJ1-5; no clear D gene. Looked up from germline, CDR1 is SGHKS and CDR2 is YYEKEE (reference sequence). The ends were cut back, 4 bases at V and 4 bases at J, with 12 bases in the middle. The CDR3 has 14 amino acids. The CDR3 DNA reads TGTGCCAGCAGCCTACTCCCATTGAATCAGCCCCAGCATTTT. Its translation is CASSLLPLNQPQHF.

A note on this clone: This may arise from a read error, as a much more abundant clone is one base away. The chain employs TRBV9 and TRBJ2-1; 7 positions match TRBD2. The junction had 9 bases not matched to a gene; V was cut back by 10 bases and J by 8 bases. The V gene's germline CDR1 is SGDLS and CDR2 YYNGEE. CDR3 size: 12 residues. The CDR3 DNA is TGTGCCGGGGCAAATGGGGGGGATGAGCAGTTCTTC. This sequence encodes CAGANGGDEQFF. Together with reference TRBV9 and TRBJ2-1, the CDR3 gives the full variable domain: DSGVTQTPKHLITATGQRVTLRCSPRSGDLSVYWYQQSLDQGLQFLIQYYNGEERAKGNILERFSAQQFPDLHSELNLSSLELGDSALYFCAGANGGDEQFFGPGTRLTVL.

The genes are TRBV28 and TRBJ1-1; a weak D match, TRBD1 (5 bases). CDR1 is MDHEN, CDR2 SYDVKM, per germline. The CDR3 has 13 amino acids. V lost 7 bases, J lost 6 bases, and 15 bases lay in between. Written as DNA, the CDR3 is TGTGCCAGCATCCCGGGACTGAGGGCTGAAGCTTTCTTT. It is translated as CASIPGLRAEAFF.

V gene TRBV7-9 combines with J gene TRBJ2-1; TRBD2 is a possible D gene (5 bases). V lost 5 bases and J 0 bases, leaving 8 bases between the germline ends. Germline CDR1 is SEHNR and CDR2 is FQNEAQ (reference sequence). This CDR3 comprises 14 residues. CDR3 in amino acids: CASSPRDSYNEQFF. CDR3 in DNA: TGTGCCAGCAGCCCCCGGGACTCCTACAATGAGCAGTTCTTC.

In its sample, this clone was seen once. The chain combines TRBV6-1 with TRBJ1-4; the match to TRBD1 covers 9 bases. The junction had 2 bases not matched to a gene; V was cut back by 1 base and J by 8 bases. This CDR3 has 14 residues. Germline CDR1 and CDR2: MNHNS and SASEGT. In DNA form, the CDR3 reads TGTGCCAGCAGTGAAGGGACAGGGGTGGAAAAACTGTTTTTT. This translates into CASSEGTGVEKLFF.

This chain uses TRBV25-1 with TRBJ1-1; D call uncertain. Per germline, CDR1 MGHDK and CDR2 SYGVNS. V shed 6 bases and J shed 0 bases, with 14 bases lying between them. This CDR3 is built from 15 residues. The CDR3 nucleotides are TGTGCCAGCAGGGGAGCAGGAAAGCTGAACACTGAAGCTTTCTTT. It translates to CASRGAGKLNTEAFF.

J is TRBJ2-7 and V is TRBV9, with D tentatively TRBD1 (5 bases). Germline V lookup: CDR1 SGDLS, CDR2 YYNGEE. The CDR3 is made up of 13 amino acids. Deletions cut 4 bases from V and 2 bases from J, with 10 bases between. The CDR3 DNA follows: TGTGCCAGCAGCATGGGGCCCACCTACGAGCAGTACTTC. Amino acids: CASSMGPTYEQYF.

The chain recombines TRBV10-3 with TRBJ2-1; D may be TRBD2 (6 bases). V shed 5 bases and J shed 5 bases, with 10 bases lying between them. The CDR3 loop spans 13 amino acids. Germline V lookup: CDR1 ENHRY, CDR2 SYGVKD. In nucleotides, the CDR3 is TGTGCCATCAGTTGGACTACCAACAATGAGCAGTTCTTC. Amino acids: CAISWTTNNEQFF.

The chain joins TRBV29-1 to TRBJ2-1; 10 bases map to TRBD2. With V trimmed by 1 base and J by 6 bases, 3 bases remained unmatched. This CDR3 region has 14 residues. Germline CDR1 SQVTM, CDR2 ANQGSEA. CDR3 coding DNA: TGCAGCGTTGAAGGGCTAGCGGGGGTCAATGAGCAGTTCTTC. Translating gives CSVEGLAGVNEQFF.

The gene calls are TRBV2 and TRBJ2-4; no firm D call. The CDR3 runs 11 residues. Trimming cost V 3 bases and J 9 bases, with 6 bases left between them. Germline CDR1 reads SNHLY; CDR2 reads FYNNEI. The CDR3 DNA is TGTGCCAGCAGTGAGGCTCCCATTCAGTACTTC. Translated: CASSEAPIQYF.

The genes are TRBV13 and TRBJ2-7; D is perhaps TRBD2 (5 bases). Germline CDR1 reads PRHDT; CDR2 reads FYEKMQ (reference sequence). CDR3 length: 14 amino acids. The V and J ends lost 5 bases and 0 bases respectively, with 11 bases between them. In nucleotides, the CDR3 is TGTGCCAGCAGCCCCCGGGAACGCTCCTACGAGCAGTACTTC. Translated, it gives CASSPRERSYEQYF.

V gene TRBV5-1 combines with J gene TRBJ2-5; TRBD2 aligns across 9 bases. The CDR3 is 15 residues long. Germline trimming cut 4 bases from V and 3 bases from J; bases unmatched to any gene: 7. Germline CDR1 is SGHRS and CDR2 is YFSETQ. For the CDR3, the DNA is TGCGCCAGCAGCATACTCGCGGGGGGGGAAGAGACCCAGTACTTC. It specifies CASSILAGGEETQYF.

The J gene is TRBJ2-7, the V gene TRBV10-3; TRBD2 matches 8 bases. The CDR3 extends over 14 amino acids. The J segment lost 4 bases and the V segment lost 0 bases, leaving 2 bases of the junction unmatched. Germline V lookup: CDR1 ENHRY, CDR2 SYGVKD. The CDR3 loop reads CAISESGLEYEQYF. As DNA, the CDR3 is TGTGCCATCAGTGAGTCGGGACTAGAGTACGAGCAGTACTTC.

CDR3 residues: CASSPGTGGSNQPQHF. CDR3 DNA: TGTGCCAGCAGCCCCGGGACAGGGGGAAGCAATCAGCCCCAGCATTTT. The V gene is TRBV7-2, the J gene TRBJ1-5, with TRBD1 identical over 11 bases. Trimming took 5 bases from V and 1 from J; bases not matched to a gene: 4. Germline V gives CDR1 SGHTA, CDR2 FQGNSA. CDR3 length equals 16 residues. Complete variable domain (other parts from reference TRBV7-2 and TRBJ1-5): GAGVSQSPSNKVTEKGKDVELRCDPISGHTALYWYRQSLGQGLEFLIYFQGNSAPDKSGLPSDRFSAERTGGSVSTLTIQRTQQEDSAVYLCASSPGTGGSNQPQHFGDGTRLSIL.

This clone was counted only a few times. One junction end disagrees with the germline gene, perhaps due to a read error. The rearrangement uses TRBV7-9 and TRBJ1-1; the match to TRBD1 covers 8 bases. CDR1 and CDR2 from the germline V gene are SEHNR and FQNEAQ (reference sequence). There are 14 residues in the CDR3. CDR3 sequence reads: CASRLGQGATEAFF. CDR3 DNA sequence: TGTGCCAGCAGGTTAGGACAGGGCGCCACTGAAGCTTTCTTT.

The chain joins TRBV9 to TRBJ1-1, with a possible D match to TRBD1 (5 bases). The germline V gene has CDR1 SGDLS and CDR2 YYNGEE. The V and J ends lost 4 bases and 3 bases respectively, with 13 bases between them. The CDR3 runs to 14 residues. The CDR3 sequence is CASSPVGDYTEAFF. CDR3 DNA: TGTGCCAGCAGCCCAGTGGGGGACTACACTGAAGCTTTCTTT.

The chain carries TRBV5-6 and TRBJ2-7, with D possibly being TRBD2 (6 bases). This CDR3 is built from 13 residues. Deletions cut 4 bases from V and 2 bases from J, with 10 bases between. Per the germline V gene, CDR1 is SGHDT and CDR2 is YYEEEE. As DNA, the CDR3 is TGTGCCAGCAGCACGGACTATGCCTACGAGCAGTACTTC. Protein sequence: CASSTDYAYEQYF. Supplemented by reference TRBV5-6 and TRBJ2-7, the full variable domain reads DAGVTQSPTHLIKTRGQQVTLRCSPKSGHDTVSWYQQALGQGPQFIFQYYEEEERQRGNFPDRFSGHQFPNYSSELNVNALLLGDSALYLCASSTDYAYEQYFGPGTRLTVT.

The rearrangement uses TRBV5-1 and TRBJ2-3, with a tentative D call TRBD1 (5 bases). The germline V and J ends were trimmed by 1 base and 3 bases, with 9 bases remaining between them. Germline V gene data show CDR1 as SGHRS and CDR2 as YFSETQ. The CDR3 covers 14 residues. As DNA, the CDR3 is TGCGCCAGCAGCTTGTCCCAGGGAACAGATACGCAGTATTTT. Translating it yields CASSLSQGTDTQYF. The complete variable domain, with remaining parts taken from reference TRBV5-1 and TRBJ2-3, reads KAGVTQTPRYLIKTRGQQVTLSCSPISGHRSVSWYQQTPGQGLQFLFEYFSETQRNKGNFPGRFSGRQFSNSRSEMNVSTLELGDSALYLCASSLSQGTDTQYFGPGTRLTVL.